The next 23 T cell receptor beta chains were all read from a single sample in a study of PD-L1 blockade in urothelial cancer. Repertoires were generated with immunoSEQ multiplex PCR, while TCRdb's copy carries only in-frame clones and drops some. The sample holds some 23,000 clones, roughly 84% seen once. Noted time point: peripheral blood 6 weeks after treatment start. The source material was PBMCs, sampled around atezolizumab (anti-PD-L1) treatment. These TCRs come from a man between 65 and 79 years old with urothelial cancer.

The chain is built from TRBV7-3 and TRBJ2-7; 7 bases agree with TRBD1. Germline values: CDR1 SGHTA, CDR2 FQGTGA. Losses at the gene ends were 5 bases for V and 11 bases for J; bases not matched to a gene: 12. CDR3 length: 13 residues. This chain's CDR3 is CASSERQGGEKYF. CDR3 coding DNA: TGTGCCAGCAGCGAACGACAGGGTGGGGAAAAGTACTTC.

There are a few counts of this clone. The gene calls are TRBV19 and TRBJ2-1; D possibly corresponds to TRBD2 (5 bases). CDR3 length equals 14 residues. Germline CDR1 and CDR2: LNHDA and SQIVND (reference sequence). V was pared by 1 base and J by 6 bases, with 10 bases between. CDR3 amino acids: CASSIVASGNEQFF. Written as DNA, the CDR3 is TGTGCCAGTAGTATAGTGGCCAGCGGCAATGAGCAGTTCTTC.

This clone was seen only once. The chain carries TRBV10-3 and TRBJ2-1; 9 bases are a match to TRBD2. Trimming at V came to 3 bases and at J to 2 bases, leaving 5 bases not matched to a gene. Germline CDR1 ENHRY, CDR2 SYGVKD. The CDR3 is 16 residues long. The CDR3 loop reads CAISDQLAGTYNEQFF. CDR3 coding DNA: TGTGCCATCAGTGACCAACTAGCGGGTACCTACAATGAGCAGTTCTTC.

The chain is built from TRBV4-3 and TRBJ1-5; D uncertain. V was trimmed by 3 bases and J by 0 bases, leaving 9 bases between them. CDR3 size: 15 residues. Germline V gives CDR1 LGHNA, CDR2 YSLEER. The CDR3 protein is CASSQQITSNQPQHF. The CDR3 region has the DNA TGCGCCAGCAGCCAGCAGATAACTAGCAATCAGCCCCAGCATTTT.

This chain links TRBV10-3 with TRBJ2-7, with D perhaps TRBD1 (6 bases). Trimming shortened V by 7 bases and J by 2 bases, and 15 bases separated the two germline ends. The CDR3 is made up of 14 amino acids. Germline V gene lookup returns CDR1 ENHRY and CDR2 SYGVKD. The CDR3 region is CAIKGRTDAYEQYF. The CDR3 nucleotides are TGTGCCATCAAAGGCAGGACAGATGCCTACGAGCAGTACTTC.

The chain is built from TRBV7-9 and TRBJ2-7; weak D call: TRBD2 (6 bases). The germline gives CDR1 SEHNR, CDR2 FQNEAQ (reference sequence). The CDR3 consists of 14 residues. V dropped 2 bases and J dropped 2 bases, with 10 bases sitting between them. The CDR3 nucleotides read TGTGCCAGCAGCTTATTGGAGGGACCCTACGAGCAGTACTTC. Translated, it gives CASSLLEGPYEQYF.

This clone was found once. V gene TRBV7-2 combines with J gene TRBJ1-5; D gene uncertain. The CDR3 spans 16 residues. Trimming shortened V by 1 base and J by 2 bases, and 12 bases separated the two germline ends. The germline gives CDR1 SGHTA, CDR2 FQGNSA. The CDR3 sequence is CASSLDISGGNQPQHF. The DNA for the CDR3 is TGTGCCAGCAGCTTAGATATCTCCGGAGGCAATCAGCCCCAGCATTTT. The full variable domain, in which reference TRBV7-2 and TRBJ1-5 provide the parts outside the CDR3, is GAGVSQSPSNKVTEKGKDVELRCDPISGHTALYWYRQSLGQGLEFLIYFQGNSAPDKSGLPSDRFSAERTGGSVSTLTIQRTQQEDSAVYLCASSLDISGGNQPQHFGDGTRLSIL.

This chain links TRBV28 with TRBJ1-1, with 7 bases identical to TRBD1. The CDR3 covers 15 residues. Looked up from germline, CDR1 is MDHEN and CDR2 is SYDVKM. The J segment lost 6 bases and the V segment lost 4 bases, leaving 11 bases of the junction unmatched. The CDR3 spells CASSSAGGGVSEAFF. CDR3 in DNA: TGTGCCAGCAGTTCTGCGGGAGGGGGCGTGTCTGAAGCTTTCTTT.

This chain joins TRBV4-2 and TRBJ2-1; TRBD2 agrees at 10 bases. Germline CDR1 and CDR2: LGHNA and YNFKEQ. The CDR3 consists of 16 residues. With V trimmed by 0 bases and J by 10 bases, 9 bases remained unmatched. CDR3 amino acids: CASSQDRAGGFREQFF. In DNA form, the CDR3 reads TGTGCCAGCAGCCAAGATCGAGCGGGAGGGTTCAGGGAGCAGTTCTTC.

The chain employs TRBV14 and TRBJ2-4, with TRBD2 matching 7 bases. There are 15 residues in the CDR3. V was clipped by 3 bases and J by 6 bases; unmatched bases: 8. CDR1 is SGHDN and CDR2 is FVKESK in the germline V gene. This chain's CDR3 is CASSQMAASGNIQYF. The CDR3 DNA reads TGTGCCAGCAGCCAGATGGCGGCTAGCGGAAACATTCAGTACTTC.

The chain uses TRBV7-2 and TRBJ2-1; 7 bases match TRBD1. The CDR3 sequence is 14 residues long. V was pared by 5 bases and J by 3 bases, with 4 bases of the junction left unmatched. Looked up from germline, CDR1 is SGHTA and CDR2 is FQGNSA. CDR3 loop: CASSPDRVYNEQFF. CDR3 sequence (DNA): TGTGCCAGCAGCCCAGACAGGGTCTACAATGAGCAGTTCTTC.

The CDR3 coding sequence is TGTGCCAGCAGTGCCTCCGGGACTAGCGGGAGAGTTTCCCAAGAGACCCAGTACTTC. Translated: CASSASGTSGRVSQETQYF. The chain combines TRBV28 with TRBJ2-5, with TRBD2 identical over 14 bases. Unmatched junction bases numbered 12, after V lost 5 bases and J lost 1 base. There are 19 residues in the CDR3. CDR1 is MDHEN, CDR2 SYDVKM, per germline.

The gene calls are TRBV7-2 and TRBJ2-5; D ambiguous. This CDR3 has 13 amino acids. Per the germline V gene, CDR1 is SGHTA and CDR2 is FQGNSA. Trimming removed 2 bases from V and 1 base from J, with 5 bases in between. CDR3 protein: CASSLLRQETQYF. CDR3 bases: TGTGCCAGCAGCTTACTTCGCCAAGAGACCCAGTACTTC.

The V call is TRBV25-1, the J call TRBJ2-1; D is perhaps TRBD2 (6 bases). Looked up from germline, CDR1 is MGHDK and CDR2 is SYGVNS. This CDR3 has 14 amino acids. V dropped 10 bases and J dropped 2 bases, with 15 bases sitting between them. CDR3 nucleotide sequence: TGTGCCACCACCGGGACTCTTACCTACAATGAGCAGTTCTTC. Its protein is CATTGTLTYNEQFF.

V usage is TRBV6-5 and J usage is TRBJ2-1; D not certain. Trimming cost V 2 bases and J 6 bases, with 2 bases left between them. The CDR3 consists of 11 residues. CDR1 is MNHEY and CDR2 is SVGAGI in the germline V gene. The CDR3 protein is CASSYRNEQFF. CDR3 in DNA: TGTGCCAGCAGTTACCGCAATGAGCAGTTCTTC.

The chain recombines TRBV28 with TRBJ2-1; TRBD2 matches 7 bases. Germline V gives CDR1 MDHEN, CDR2 SYDVKM. The CDR3 covers 19 residues. The J segment lost 4 bases and the V segment lost 5 bases, leaving 20 bases of the junction unmatched. This CDR3 is CASSPVLATHEIIYNEQFF. The DNA for the CDR3 is TGTGCCAGCAGTCCGGTACTAGCGACCCACGAGATCATTTACAATGAGCAGTTCTTC.

This clone was counted only a few times. J is TRBJ1-1 and V is TRBV19; D gene ambiguous. The CDR3 length is 15 residues. Germline assignment: CDR1 LNHDA and CDR2 SQIVND (reference sequence). Deletions cut 0 bases from V and 4 bases from J, with 12 bases between. The DNA of the CDR3 is TGTGCCAGTAGTATAGATTACAGTGTATCCACTGAAGCTTTCTTT. Protein sequence: CASSIDYSVSTEAFF.

The V and J genes are TRBV19 and TRBJ2-3, with 7 bases aligning to TRBD2. CDR1 and CDR2 from the germline V gene are LNHDA and SQIVND (reference sequence). The length of the CDR3 is 14 residues. After removal of 4 bases from V and 12 bases from J, the junction contained 13 bases not matched to a gene. The CDR3 loop is CASSTGDYGPFQYF. The CDR3 DNA reads as TGTGCCAGTAGTACCGGGGACTACGGCCCATTTCAGTATTTT.

The chain links TRBV15 to TRBJ2-3; no clear D gene. Trimming stripped 8 bases from V and 3 bases from J, with 15 bases between. Per germline, CDR1 LNHNV and CDR2 YYDKDF (reference sequence). The CDR3 totals 14 residues. The CDR3 region has the DNA TGTGCCACCGCCCTGAGGAGTCGGACAGATACGCAGTATTTT. This encodes CATALRSRTDTQYF.

The chain has TRBV7-8 and TRBJ1-2; 7 bases line up with TRBD1. The CDR3 has 13 residues. The germline V gene has CDR1 SGHVS and CDR2 FQNEAQ. After removal of 3 bases from V and 4 bases from J, the junction contained 2 bases not matched to a gene. The CDR3 DNA sequence: TGTGCCAGCAGCTTTCGGACAGGCTATGGCTACACCTTC. Translated, it gives CASSFRTGYGYTF. Complete variable domain (other parts from reference TRBV7-8 and TRBJ1-2): GAGVSQSPRYKVAKRGQDVALRCDPISGHVSLFWYQQALGQGPEFLTYFQNEAQLDKSGLPSDRFFAERPEGSVSTLKIQRTQQEDSAVYLCASSFRTGYGYTFGSGTRLTVV.

The chain employs TRBV5-1 and TRBJ2-5; TRBD2 matches at 12 bases. The CDR3 consists of 15 residues. Germline CDR1 reads SGHRS; CDR2 reads YFSETQ. Trimming cost V 4 bases and J 6 bases; bases outside gene matches: 7. CDR3: CASSIGTSGLKTQYF. DNA of the CDR3: TGCGCCAGCAGCATCGGGACTAGCGGGCTGAAGACCCAGTACTTC.

The rearrangement uses TRBV29-1 and TRBJ1-4; TRBD1 aligns across 8 bases. V lost 5 bases to trimming and J lost 8 bases; unmatched junction nucleotides: 10. In germline, CDR1 is SQVTM, CDR2 ANQGSEA. This CDR3 is 14 amino acids long. CDR3 in DNA: TGCAGCGTTTCCCGGGCAGGGGGCGGAGAAAAACTGTTTTTT. Its translation: CSVSRAGGGEKLFF.

The rearrangement links TRBV28 to TRBJ1-1; no clear D gene. The germline CDR1 and CDR2 sequences are MDHEN and SYDVKM. V lost 6 bases to trimming and J lost 4 bases, with 18 bases between them. The CDR3 covers 15 residues. The CDR3: CASSRNPSRVTEAFF. CDR3 in DNA: TGTGCCAGCAGCCGAAACCCCTCGCGGGTCACTGAAGCTTTCTTT.